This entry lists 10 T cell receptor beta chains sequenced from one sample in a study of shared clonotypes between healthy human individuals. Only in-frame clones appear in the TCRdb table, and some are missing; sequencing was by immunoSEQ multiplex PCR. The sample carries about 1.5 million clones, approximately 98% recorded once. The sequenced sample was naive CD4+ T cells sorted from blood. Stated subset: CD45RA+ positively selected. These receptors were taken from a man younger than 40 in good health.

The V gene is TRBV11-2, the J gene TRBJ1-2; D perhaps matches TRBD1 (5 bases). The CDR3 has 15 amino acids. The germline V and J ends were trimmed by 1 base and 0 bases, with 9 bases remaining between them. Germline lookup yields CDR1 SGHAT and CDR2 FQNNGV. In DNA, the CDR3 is TGTGCCAGCAGCTTAGCAGGGAGGACTAACTATGGCTACACCTTC. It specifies CASSLAGRTNYGYTF.

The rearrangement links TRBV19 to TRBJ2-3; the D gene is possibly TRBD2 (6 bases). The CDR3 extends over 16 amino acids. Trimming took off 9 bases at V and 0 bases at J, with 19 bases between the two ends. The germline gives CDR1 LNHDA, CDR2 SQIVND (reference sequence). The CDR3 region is CASAVWGGRSTDTQYF. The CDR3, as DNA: TGTGCCAGCGCAGTGTGGGGTGGGAGGAGCACAGATACGCAGTATTTT.

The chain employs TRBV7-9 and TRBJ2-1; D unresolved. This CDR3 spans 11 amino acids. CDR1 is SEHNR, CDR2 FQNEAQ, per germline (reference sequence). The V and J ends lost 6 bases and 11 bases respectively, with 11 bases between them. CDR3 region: CASRTADQQFF. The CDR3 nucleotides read TGTGCCAGCAGGACTGCGGACCAGCAGTTCTTC. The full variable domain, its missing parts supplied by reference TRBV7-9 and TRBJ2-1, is DTGVSQNPRHKITKRGQNVTFRCDPISEHNRLYWYRQTLGQGPEFLTYFQNEAQLEKSRLLSDRFSAERPKGSFSTLEIQRTEQGDSAMYLCASRTADQQFFGPGTRLTVL.

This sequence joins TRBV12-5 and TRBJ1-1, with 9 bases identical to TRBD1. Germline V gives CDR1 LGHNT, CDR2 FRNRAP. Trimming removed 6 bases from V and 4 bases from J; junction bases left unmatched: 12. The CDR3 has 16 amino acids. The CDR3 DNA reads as TGTGCTAGTGGCAAACAAACCCCGGACAGGGGCACTGAAGCTTTCTTT. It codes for CASGKQTPDRGTEAFF.

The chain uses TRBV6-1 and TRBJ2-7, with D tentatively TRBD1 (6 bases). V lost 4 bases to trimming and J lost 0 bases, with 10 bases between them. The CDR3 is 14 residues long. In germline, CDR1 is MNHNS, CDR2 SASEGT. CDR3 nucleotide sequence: TGTGCCAGCAGTGCGGACAGCCGCTCCTACGAGCAGTACTTC. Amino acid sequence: CASSADSRSYEQYF.

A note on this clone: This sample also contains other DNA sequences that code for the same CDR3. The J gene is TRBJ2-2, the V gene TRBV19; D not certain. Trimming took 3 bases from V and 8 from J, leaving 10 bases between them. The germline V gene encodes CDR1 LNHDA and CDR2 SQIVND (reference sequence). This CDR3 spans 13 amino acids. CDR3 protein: CASSILGSGELFF. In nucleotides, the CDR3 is TGTGCCAGTAGTATTCTAGGCTCTGGGGAGCTGTTTTTT.

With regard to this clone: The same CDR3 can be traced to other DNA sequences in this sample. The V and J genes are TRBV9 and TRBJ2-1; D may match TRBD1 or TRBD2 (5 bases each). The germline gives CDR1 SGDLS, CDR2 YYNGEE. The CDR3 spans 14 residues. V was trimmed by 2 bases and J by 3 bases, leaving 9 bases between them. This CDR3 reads CASSVGGIYNEQFF. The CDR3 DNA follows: TGTGCCAGCAGCGTTGGGGGAATCTACAATGAGCAGTTCTTC.

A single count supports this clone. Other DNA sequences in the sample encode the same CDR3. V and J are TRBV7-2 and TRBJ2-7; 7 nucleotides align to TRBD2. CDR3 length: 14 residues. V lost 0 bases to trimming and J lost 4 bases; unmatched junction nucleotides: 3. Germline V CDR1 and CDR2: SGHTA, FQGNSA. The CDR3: CASSLAAGPYEQYF. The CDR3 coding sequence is TGTGCCAGCAGCTTAGCAGCGGGACCTTACGAGCAGTACTTC. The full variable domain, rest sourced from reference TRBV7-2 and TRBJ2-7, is GAGVSQSPSNKVTEKGKDVELRCDPISGHTALYWYRQSLGQGLEFLIYFQGNSAPDKSGLPSDRFSAERTGGSVSTLTIQRTQQEDSAVYLCASSLAAGPYEQYFGPGTRLTVT.

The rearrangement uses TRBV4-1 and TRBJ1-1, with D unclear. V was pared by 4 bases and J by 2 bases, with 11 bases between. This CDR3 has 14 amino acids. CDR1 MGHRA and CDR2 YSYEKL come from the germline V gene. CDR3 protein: CASSRQTLNTEAFF. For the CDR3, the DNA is TGCGCCAGCAGCCGGCAAACACTCAACACTGAAGCTTTCTTT.

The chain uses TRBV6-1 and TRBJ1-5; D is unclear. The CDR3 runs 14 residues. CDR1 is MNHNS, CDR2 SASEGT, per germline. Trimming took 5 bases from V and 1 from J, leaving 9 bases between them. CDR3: CASSPTGSNQPQHF. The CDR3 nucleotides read TGTGCCAGCAGTCCCACCGGGAGCAATCAGCCCCAGCATTTT.